A single sample gave rise to the 9 T cell receptor beta chains below, sequenced in a study of T cells in Graves' hyperthyroidism and ophthalmopathy (dated by TCRdb to about 2019). Library construction relied on multiplex PCR. Data came from an Illumina HiSeq 2000. The TCR beta CDR3 regions were amplified from the RNA transcripts. A first-round RT-PCR of the TCR CDR3 used the HTBI primer set with the Qiagen OneStep RT-PCR kit. TCRdb cleaned the public reads at Q25 with fastp, built clones with MiXCR and kept in-frame beta chains. Every entry covers one CDR3 protein and lists the most common genes and DNA from its rows. This sample is represented by some 460,000 distinct CDR3 sequences; around a sixth of them were singletons. The ten largest make up roughly 7.7% of the sample. The source material was blood. These receptors were taken from a woman aged 18-29 years with Graves' hyperthyroidism.

This clonotype was counted many times. The chain couples TRBV20-1 to TRBJ2-2; 10 bases match TRBD2. Per germline, CDR1 DFQATT and CDR2 SNEGSKA (reference sequence). V shed 6 bases, J shed 5 bases, and the junction held 12 bases outside the gene matches. This CDR3 contains 16 residues. CDR3 bases: TGCAGTGCCATCCGAGCGGGAGGGCCGCGGACCGGGGAGCTGTTTTTT. It translates to CSAIRAGGPRTGELFF.

V and J are TRBV6-1 and TRBJ2-3; 7 bases are a match to TRBD1. The CDR3 loop spans 15 amino acids. J was trimmed by 3 bases and V by 4 bases; bases with no gene match: 7. Per the germline V gene, CDR1 is MNHNS and CDR2 is SASEGT. The CDR3 DNA sequence: TGTGCCAGCAGTGGGGACAGCCAAGCAACAGATACGCAGTATTTT. Amino acid sequence: CASSGDSQATDTQYF.

This clonotype has only a few counts. This sequence joins TRBV12-3 or TRBV12-4 and TRBJ2-1; D ambiguous. This CDR3 region has 17 residues. Deletions cut 3 bases from V and 1 base from J, with 16 bases between. CDR3 sequence: CASSLNRHQQSYNEQFF. The CDR3, as DNA: TGTGCCAGCAGTTTGAATAGACATCAGCAGTCCTACAATGAGCAGTTCTTC.

This chain uses TRBV9 with TRBJ1-1; 12 bases are shared with TRBD1. The V and J ends lost 3 bases and 1 base, in that order; junction bases with no gene match: 4. Per the germline V gene, CDR1 is SGDLS and CDR2 is YYNGEE. The CDR3 totals 16 residues. The CDR3 here is CASSARDRGPNTEAFF. CDR3 nucleotides: TGTGCCAGCAGCGCACGGGACAGGGGGCCGAACACTGAAGCTTTCTTT. Full variable domain (rest looked up from reference TRBV9 and TRBJ1-1): DSGVTQTPKHLITATGQRVTLRCSPRSGDLSVYWYQQSLDQGLQFLIQYYNGEERAKGNILERFSAQQFPDLHSELNLSSLELGDSALYFCASSARDRGPNTEAFFGQGTRLTVV.

This clonotype was picked up many times. The chain recombines TRBV7-8 with TRBJ2-7, with 7 bases aligning to TRBD2. The CDR3 is 13 residues long. V was pared by 3 bases and J by 6 bases, with 5 bases of the junction left unmatched. From germline, CDR1 is SGHVS and CDR2 FQNEAQ. CDR3 sequence: CASSFRGGVEQYF. The DNA of the CDR3 is TGTGCCAGCAGCTTCCGGGGAGGGGTCGAGCAGTACTTC.

This clonotype has ten or more counts. The chain is built from TRBV29-1 and TRBJ2-4; 10 nucleotides line up with TRBD1. Germline assignment: CDR1 SQVTM and CDR2 ANQGSEA. J was trimmed by 1 base and V by 5 bases; bases with no gene match: 14. The CDR3 loop spans 18 amino acids. The CDR3, as DNA: TGCAGCGTTCTGGCGGGACAGGGGTTTTTTGGGGCCAAAAACATTCAGTACTTC. This sequence encodes CSVLAGQGFFGAKNIQYF.

The chain combines TRBV10-3 with TRBJ1-5; the match to TRBD1 covers 9 bases. This CDR3 contains 15 residues. Trimming at V came to 4 bases and at J to 6 bases, leaving 7 bases not matched to a gene. Germline CDR1 is ENHRY and CDR2 is SYGVKD. The CDR3 DNA sequence: TGTGCCATCAGTGCGGGACAGGGTATAGGTCAGCCCCAGCATTTT. It specifies CAISAGQGIGQPQHF.

This clonotype turned up a few times. The chain combines TRBV4-1 with TRBJ1-6; D gene ambiguous. Germline V CDR1 and CDR2: MGHRA, YSYEKL. The CDR3 has 16 amino acids. The ends were cut back, 4 bases at V and 0 bases at J, with 10 bases in the middle. The CDR3 is CASSPISTSYNSPLHF. The CDR3 DNA follows: TGCGCCAGCAGCCCGATTTCCACCTCCTATAATTCACCCCTCCACTTT.

This clonotype was detected a few times. J is TRBJ2-1 and V is TRBV7-9, with 9 bases aligning to TRBD2. The J segment lost 4 bases and the V segment lost 1 base, leaving 17 bases of the junction unmatched. The germline gives CDR1 SEHNR, CDR2 FQNEAQ (reference sequence). The CDR3 has 20 residues. CDR3 in DNA: TGTGCCAGCAGCTTAGGCCCCTGGGGCGGGAGGGTTTCGTATTACAATGAGCAGTTCTTC. Translation gives CASSLGPWGGRVSYYNEQFF.